This T cell receptor beta chain comes out of a study of T cell responses to AZD1222 COVID-19 vaccine. Notes on the study in general: Repertoires in all cases were sampled only once the peak T cell response had passed. When two AZD1222 doses had been given, Spike-specific TCR breadth and depth rose. Donors were largely white British and mainly female; clonal diversity was possibly underestimated.

Pooling of second doses given at about 4 or about 12 weeks was done. The protocol was immunoSEQ multiplex PCR, while the TCRdb copy is restricted to in-frame clones and leaves out a portion. The sample includes around 150,000 clones, roughly 90% seen only once; the top ten take less than 3.5%. Germline lookup yields CDR1 MNHEY and CDR2 SMNVEV (reference sequence). The V gene end was trimmed by 6 bases and the J gene end by 4 bases; junction bases not matched to a gene: 9. The CDR3 covers 16 residues. This clone was seen only once. Antigen unknown. The gene calls are TRBV27 and TRBJ2-7; 13 nucleotides agree with TRBD2. This clonotype was obtained from an adult who received the AZD1222 COVID-19 vaccine. The source material was peripheral blood, sampled 28 days after the second AZD1222 dose. CDR3 amino acids: CASRPAGTSGVYEQYF. CDR3 nucleotides: TGTGCCAGCAGACCTGCCGGGACTAGCGGGGTGTACGAGCAGTACTTC.